This T cell receptor beta chain was found in a study of CD8 T cells in Susac syndrome. The study's findings and limits: The study acknowledged a relatively small number of individuals in its TCR sequencing and HLA analysis.

As for this clonotype: Its antigen remains unknown.

Reverse transcription of about 0.5 to 1 ug RNA used random hexamers. TCRdb used MiXCR to reprocess the immunoSEQ multiplex PCR reads, holding one entry per CDR3 protein. The sample records 120,000 to 150,000 distinct CDR3 sequences, about 95% being singletons. This CDR3 comprises 14 residues. Germline V gives CDR1 SEHNR, CDR2 FQNEAQ (reference sequence). After removal of 4 bases from V and 1 base from J, the junction contained 3 bases not matched to a gene. From blood CD8+ and CD4+ T cells, TCR beta sequences were generated. The receptor comes from a human donor with multiple sclerosis. The sample comprised CD4+ T cells from PBMCs. The chain combines TRBV7-9 with TRBJ2-7; 8 bases agree with TRBD1. As DNA, the CDR3 is TGTGCCAGCAGCTCCCAGGGGGCGTCCTACGAGCAGTACTTC. It codes for CASSSQGASYEQYF.